The 14 T cell receptor beta chains given below trace back to one sample, sequenced in a study of tumor-infiltrating lymphocytes in primary liver carcinoma. Between about 19 and 34 mg of unsorted bulk tissue served as the source from which RNA and DNA were co-extracted. The template, roughly 0.45 ug total RNA, yielded TCR beta cDNA made with a constant-region primer. Three nested multiplex PCR rounds, a slightly modified ARM-PCR method, built the TCR beta libraries. A C-beta reverse primer and TRBV1-TRBV30 forward primers served in each of the first two PCR rounds, at ten to eleven cycles apiece. TCRdb processed the multiplex PCR reads anew with MiXCR; each CDR3 protein has one entry. The sample includes about 190,000 distinct CDR3 sequences, around four fifths seen only once; the top ten take 18%. Sequenced: tumor tissue from primary liver carcinoma. The receptors stem from a man in his forties with primary liver carcinoma and hepatitis B virus infection.

As concerns this clonotype: The conserved closing phenylalanine or tryptophan is absent in this CDR3, likely reflecting a read error. The V and J genes are TRBV2 and TRBJ2-1; 8 bases line up with TRBD1. This CDR3 has 14 residues. Losses at the gene ends were 7 bases for V and 5 bases for J; bases not matched to a gene: 7. Per germline, CDR1 SNHLY and CDR2 FYNNEI. The CDR3 spells CASKGQGGHNEQFL. CDR3 sequence (DNA): TGTGCCAGCAAAGGACAGGGCGGGCACAATGAGCAGTTCTTA.

This clonotype was detected only once. A junction end diverges from the germline sequence, so it may reflect a read error. The rearrangement links TRBV28 to TRBJ2-5, with unresolved D. The V gene's germline CDR1 is MDHEN and CDR2 SYDVKM. This CDR3 has 15 residues. CDR3 nucleotide sequence: TGTGCCAACAGTTCGAGCACAAAAGTAGGAGAGACCCACTACTTC. It translates to CANSSSTKVGETHYF.

The chain joins TRBV5-4 to TRBJ2-7; D is ambiguous. Germline CDR1 and CDR2: SGHNT and YYREEE (reference sequence). This CDR3 comprises 15 residues. V lost 2 bases, J lost 12 bases, and 24 bases lay in between. The CDR3 DNA reads TGTGCCAGCAGCTTCTTCGGTGGCCCCTCCTACGAACTGTACTTC. Its translation is CASSFFGGPSYELYF.

As concerns this clonotype: Lacking the conserved final phenylalanine or tryptophan, this CDR3 likely reflects a read error. The chain combines TRBV11-2 with TRBJ2-7; D is possibly TRBD1 (5 bases). CDR3 length equals 14 residues. Germline loops: CDR1 SGHAT, CDR2 FQNNGV. Here the CDR3 reads CPSSSNRNSYEQYL. CDR3 DNA: TGTCCCAGCAGCTCTAACAGGAATTCCTACGAGCAGTACCTC.

A remark on this clonotype: The conserved closing phenylalanine or tryptophan is absent in this CDR3, likely reflecting a read error. It is unclear where the CDR3 begins or ends on the DNA, so no DNA is shown, and the CDR3 is as TCRdb lists it. The chain has TRBV11-2 and TRBJ2-2. Germline V gene sequence: CDR1 SGHAT, CDR2 FQNNGV. The CDR3 adds up to 14 amino acids, both ends counted. CDR3 residues: CASSTESDTGELIS.

Remarks on this clonotype: Sequence at one end of the junction differs from germline and may be a read error. This rearrangement joins TRBV7-3 to TRBJ2-3, with D possibly being TRBD1 (5 bases). Germline V lookup: CDR1 SGHTA, CDR2 FQGTGA. This CDR3 region has 12 residues. CDR3 sequence reads: CASSWGTDTRYF. DNA of the CDR3: TGTGCCAGCAGCTGGGGCACAGATACGCGGTATTTT.

Of note for this clonotype: Since no conserved phenylalanine or tryptophan closes the CDR3, a read error is the likely cause. The genes are TRBV12-3 or TRBV12-4 and TRBJ2-5; D is undetermined. This CDR3 is 13 amino acids long. Trimming left V 9 bases short and J 5 bases short, with 16 bases between. CDR3 in amino acids: CASSPVVEETQYY. CDR3 nucleotides: TGTGCCAGTAGTCCAGTCGTGGAGGAGACCCAGTACTAC.

This clonotype was counted at least ten times. The chain has TRBV28 and TRBJ1-3, with D unresolved. CDR1 and CDR2 from the germline V gene are MDHEN and SYDVKM. Trimming shortened V by 5 bases and J by 0 bases, and 20 bases separated the two germline ends. This CDR3 has 18 residues. The CDR3 DNA sequence: TGTGCCAGCAGTAGCAACCCAGGCGCCACGAACTCTGGAAACACCATATATTTT. Protein: CASSSNPGATNSGNTIYF. The complete variable domain, with remaining parts taken from reference TRBV28 and TRBJ1-3, reads DVKVTQSSRYLVKRTGEKVFLECVQDMDHENMFWYRQDPGLGLRLIYFSYDVKMKEKGDIPEGYSVSREKKERFSLILESASTNQTSMYLCASSSNPGATNSGNTIYFGEGSWLTVV.

The J gene is TRBJ1-5, the V gene TRBV7-9; no clear D gene. Germline assignment: CDR1 SEHNR and CDR2 FQNEAQ (reference sequence). The CDR3 runs to 12 residues. Trimming removed 7 bases from V and 8 bases from J, with 12 bases in between. Here the CDR3 DNA reads TGTGCCAGCAACTCGGTTGGAGAGCCCCAGCATTTT. It specifies CASNSVGEPQHF.

This clonotype has just one count. V and J are TRBV5-6 and TRBJ2-3; D not certain. In germline, CDR1 is SGHDT, CDR2 YYEEEE. V was cut by 0 bases and J by 14 bases, with 25 bases left in between. This CDR3 is built from 16 residues. For the CDR3, the DNA is TGTGCCAGCAGCTTGGAGGTAGCCCGGTCCACAGATAAGCTGTATTTT. This translates into CASSLEVARSTDKLYF.

V usage is TRBV12-3 or TRBV12-4 and J usage is TRBJ2-7; 8 positions agree with TRBD1. Trimming cost V 6 bases and J 7 bases; bases outside gene matches: 14. The CDR3 runs 15 residues. The CDR3 region is CASRHTRQGLYEQYF. The CDR3 region has the DNA TGTGCCAGCAGACATACACGACAGGGGCTCTATGAGCAGTACTTC.

The V gene is TRBV29-1, the J gene TRBJ1-5, with D perhaps matching TRBD1 (5 bases). The germline CDR1 and CDR2 sequences are SQVTM and ANQGSEA. This CDR3 spans 13 amino acids. DNA for the CDR3: TGCAACATTGTCCGACAGATCAATCAGCCCCAGCATTTT. This codes for CNIVRQINQPQHF.

About this clonotype: Relative to the germline gene, one junction end is altered; a read error may explain this. This chain joins TRBV6-2 or TRBV6-3 and TRBJ1-5, with D unresolved. CDR3 length: 17 amino acids. Per the germline V gene, CDR1 is MNHEY and CDR2 is SVGEGT. The CDR3 loop is CASSPPAAVISNQPQHF. The CDR3, as DNA: TGTGCCAGCAGCCCACCGGCCGCGGTGATCAGCAATCAGCCTCAGCATTTT.

In its sample, this clonotype was seen many times. The gene calls are TRBV30 and TRBJ2-1, with TRBD2 as a possible D gene (6 bases). Trimming removed 4 bases at V and 3 bases at J, with 13 bases between. Looked up from germline, CDR1 is GTSNPN and CDR2 is SVGIG (reference sequence). CDR3 length equals 14 residues. The CDR3 is CAWTRLGNYNEQFF. As DNA, the CDR3 is TGTGCCTGGACCCGACTAGGGAACTACAATGAGCAGTTCTTC.